This TCR beta chain came from a study of T cells in localized non-small cell lung cancer. This clone was observed a few times. Its antigen remains unidentified. Study observations and caveats: A median of about 54 of the top 100 tumor clones appeared in adjacent lung, which was paired and uninvolved. A denser population of T cells in blood accompanied longer overall survival. Uninvolved neighboring lung showed the greatest T cell clonality, exceeding tumor.

CDR1 and CDR2 from the germline V gene are MNHEY and SVGAGI. V was clipped by 6 bases and J by 0 bases; unmatched bases: 5. There are 15 residues in the CDR3. Sequenced by immunoSEQ multiplex PCR; TCRdb stores in-frame clones only, minus some. The sample lists about 40,000 clones, 91% occurring once. The chain carries TRBV6-5 and TRBJ1-3, with 7 bases lining up with TRBD1. The clonotype originates from a woman aged 35 to 69 with stage II lung adenocarcinoma. The specimen comprised PBMCs, sampled before any cancer treatment. CDR3 residues: CASSRQGRSGNTIYF. CDR3 sequence (DNA): TGTGCCAGCAGCCGACAGGGACGCTCTGGAAACACCATATATTTT.